This TCR beta chain was captured in a study of Ad26.COV2.S vaccination and SARS-CoV-2 variants. Overall study: The trial was COV1001 and the donor's arm was Ad26.COV2.S. Into the muscle, Ad26.COV2.S was dosed once or twice, 56 days apart. Broader study findings: Breadth, reportedly substantial, characterized the spike-specific CD8+ and CD4+ T cell responses after vaccination.

Libraries were prepared by immunoSEQ multiplex PCR; TCRdb keeps only in-frame clonotypes and omits some of them. This repertoire shows 400,000 to 450,000 clones, roughly 90% found once; its top ten account for about 1.7%. As for treatment: roughly 19 received Ad26.COV2.S at low or high dose, single or two shots; about 5 received placebo; per-sample allocation not given. Day 63 following the first vaccine or placebo injection was when the samples were taken. Germline assignment: CDR1 SGHNT and CDR2 YYREEE (reference sequence). This CDR3 has 13 residues. V was shortened by 2 bases and J by 1 base, with 6 bases between the two germline ends. Remarks on this clone: Its antigen is not known. Just one base apart from a much larger clone, this may be a read error. The same CDR3 can be traced to other DNA sequences in this sample.

The receptor comes from a person aged 18-60 years who received the Ad26.COV2.S COVID-19 vaccine or a placebo. The chain recombines TRBV5-4 with TRBJ1-1; D may be TRBD1 (6 bases). The sample consisted of peripheral blood, taken in a trial of Ad26.COV2.S vaccine versus placebo. CDR3 in DNA: TGTGCCAGCAGCTTAGGGGGGAACACTGAAGCTTTCTTT. Residues: CASSLGGNTEAFF.